Reported below is one TCR beta chain. Clones were sequenced by immunoSEQ multiplex PCR, and TCRdb holds only the in-frame ones, with some missing. The sample includes tens of thousands of clones, approximately 94% of them seen just once. V lost 4 bases and J 7 bases, leaving 15 bases between the germline ends. CDR3 length: 13 amino acids. The germline V gene has CDR1 SGHRS and CDR2 YFSETQ. The data derive from a study of T cell changes during pregnancy in multiple sclerosis. This receptor was identified in a female donor with multiple sclerosis, enrolled in a pregnancy study. The chain employs TRBV5-1 and TRBJ2-7; TRBD2 is a possible D gene (6 bases). The sample was peripheral blood, taken in the third trimester of pregnancy. CDR3 DNA sequence: TGCGCCAGCAGCATGGGACTGGTGCGAGAGCAGTACTTC. Protein: CASSMGLVREQYF.